Here is one TCR beta chain with its context. Its target is not known. The sample originates from a study of cytomegalovirus exposure and HLA in healthy donors. Whole-study findings and limits: There were several of the most significant clusters that appeared linked to common viral pathogens in a later analysis.

The PCR was carried out with 60 Vbeta primers and 13 Jbeta primers. Libraries were prepared by immunoSEQ multiplex PCR; TCRdb keeps only in-frame clonotypes and omits some of them. Among tens of thousands of clones, roughly 70% were seen once, and the ten largest hold over 12%. The source is a woman between 45 and 65 years old in good health and CMV-seropositive. The sequenced material came from PBMCs.

The CDR3 DNA follows: TGCGCCAGCAGGGACACGGACACTGAAGCTTTCTTT. It translates to CASRDTDTEAFF. The chain joins TRBV23-1 to TRBJ1-1; possibly TRBD1 for D (5 bases). TRBV23-1 is noted as an ORF with a role that remains uncertain. V gave up 6 bases and J gave up 3 bases, with 8 bases separating them. The CDR3 runs to 12 residues.